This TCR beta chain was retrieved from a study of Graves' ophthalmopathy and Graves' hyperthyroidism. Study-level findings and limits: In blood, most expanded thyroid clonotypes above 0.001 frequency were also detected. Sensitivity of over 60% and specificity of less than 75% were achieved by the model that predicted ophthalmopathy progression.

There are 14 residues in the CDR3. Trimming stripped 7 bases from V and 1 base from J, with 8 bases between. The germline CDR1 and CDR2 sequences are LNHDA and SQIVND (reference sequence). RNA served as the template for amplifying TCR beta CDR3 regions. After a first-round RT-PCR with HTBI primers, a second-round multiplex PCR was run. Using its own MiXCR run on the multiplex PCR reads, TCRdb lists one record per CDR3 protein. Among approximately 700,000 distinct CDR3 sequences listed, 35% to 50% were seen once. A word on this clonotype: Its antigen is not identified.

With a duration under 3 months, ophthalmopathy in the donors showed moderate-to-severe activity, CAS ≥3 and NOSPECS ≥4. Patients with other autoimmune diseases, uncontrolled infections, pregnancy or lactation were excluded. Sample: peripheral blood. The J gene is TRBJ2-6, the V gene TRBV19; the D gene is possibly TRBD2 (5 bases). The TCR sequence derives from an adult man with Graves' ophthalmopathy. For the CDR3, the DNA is TGTGCCAGTACCCGGGGATCTGGGGCCAACGTCCTGACTTTC. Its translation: CASTRGSGANVLTF.